This note documents a single T cell receptor beta chain sequence. The CDR3 consists of 18 residues. V was trimmed by 4 bases and J by 2 bases, leaving 24 bases between them. Per the germline V gene, CDR1 is SGHDT and CDR2 is YYEEEE. Sequenced by immunoSEQ multiplex PCR; TCRdb stores in-frame clones only, minus some. In the table there are 200,000 or so clones, around 86% of which are singletons. The entry originates in a study of blood T cell repertoires in COVID-19. Specimen: PBMCs or T cells enriched from blood (not recorded which). The source is a middle-aged woman with acute COVID-19. The chain combines TRBV5-6 with TRBJ1-2; D possibly corresponds to TRBD1 (6 bases). CDR3 DNA: TGTGCCAGCAGCCTTCGTTTCGGACAGCACAATTTAAACTATGGCTACACCTTC. Translation gives CASSLRFGQHNLNYGYTF.